This TCR beta chain came from a study of memory CD4+ T cells and cytomegalovirus serostatus. The sort gate was single viable CD3+CD4+CD8-CD45RO+ cells for memory CD4+ T cells. Findings of the study overall: The CMV-associated TCR signature appears largely within the CD4+ memory repertoire.

This CDR3 spans 16 amino acids. V lost 4 bases and J lost 1, with 12 bases in between. Germline V CDR1 and CDR2: SGHRS, YFSETQ. Authors' methods: Out-of-frame sequences were removed, leaving 2,204,828 distinct TCRbeta sequences. This table comes from immunoSEQ multiplex PCR, and its TCRdb copy is limited to in-frame clones, with some not included. The DNA gave D and trimming, while V, J and clone size come from that table. The table has about 92,000 clones, 80% seen once. As for this clone: The target antigen is unknown.

This sequence originates from an adult in good health and CMV-seropositive. This chain uses TRBV5-1 with TRBJ1-6; D might be TRBD1 (5 bases). The sample was memory CD4+ T cells from blood. In nucleotides, the CDR3 is TGCGCCAGCAGCGGGGGGGTGAGGTCCTATAATTCACCCCTCCACTTT. It is translated as CASSGGVRSYNSPLHF.